This TCR beta chain comes out of a study of CD8 T cells in Susac syndrome (dated by TCRdb to between 2018 and 2020). Notes on the research overall: Whether CD8+ T cell activation and differentiation in Susac syndrome was antigen driven was tested using repertoire sequencing. Study-level results and caveats: The TCR sequencing and HLA analysis was acknowledged to have included a relatively small number of individuals.

RNA was extracted using the RNeasy kit, and roughly 0.45 to 1 microgram was reverse transcribed with random hexamers. The immunoSEQ multiplex PCR assay, which covers 54 Vbeta and 13 Jbeta segments, was used to amplify TCR beta CDR3 regions. Bias from PCR amplification was corrected by using a synthetic template baseline for primer optimization and for computational correction. In the source study's methods: Reads were assigned to V, D and J genes according to IMGT and analyzed in immunoSEQ Analyzer, with only productive sequences retained. To calculate clonality, Shannon entropy was normalized by log2 of the number of productive unique sequences and then subtracted from one. For each patient and control, public and private clones were evaluated within the 100 most prevalent clones. Susac-specific clones were defined as absent from healthy and MS cohorts, 1052 published viral clones and other ImmuneACCESS disease sequences. TCRdb reprocessed the public reads (quality trimming at Q25 with fastp, clone calling with MiXCR) and kept in-frame beta chains. All rows with the same CDR3 protein become a single entry with the most common DNA and genes. The V and J calls and clone size come from TCRdb's table, not from the authors' own analysis. The sample records approximately 230,000 distinct CDR3 sequences, around 93% of which are singletons. About 0.07% of the sample is held by the ten biggest clonotypes.

Comments on this clonotype: There is no known antigen for this receptor. No clone much larger than this one lies a single base away; base qualities are absent.

Based on the germline V gene, the CDR1 and CDR2 sequences are SGHRS and YFSETQ. Trimming removed 4 bases from V and 2 bases from J; the gene matches leave 5 bases unexplained. From the cysteine up to the phenylalanine, the CDR3 has a length of 14 residues. Kept here is only the CDR3 DNA, which spans 42 bases and is read in frame from base 1. Peripheral blood CD8+ and CD4+ T cells from healthy donors, Susac syndrome patients and multiple sclerosis patients were profiled using high-throughput TCR beta sequencing. The multiple sclerosis controls were treatment-naive patients whose relapsing-remitting disease, either stable or active, fulfilled the revised McDonald criteria. Bulk CD8+ and CD4+ T cells were purified by magnetic negative isolation, whereas CD8+ TEMRA cells were enriched by FACS. Blood was collected in EDTA tubes and processed within 24 hours, with PBMCs isolated through density gradient centrifugation. PBMCs intended for TCR sequencing were cryopreserved in liquid nitrogen and were subsequently thawed in a 37 degrees C water bath. The sorted or isolated CD4+, CD8+ and CD8+ TEMRA cells reached a purity of at least 90%.

The chain is encoded by TRBV5-1 joined to TRBJ2-7; 8 bases in between match TRBD1. Source material: CD4+ T cells from PBMCs. This TCR came from a human donor with multiple sclerosis. The DNA sequence is given as TGCGCCAGCAGCCAACAGGGACAGGCCTACGAGCAGTACTTC. Its product reads: CASSQQGQAYEQYF.